This T cell receptor beta chain was sequenced for a study of blood T cell repertoires in COVID-19. About the study: The cDNA or gDNA used as material had been derived from T cells, B-cell-depleted T cells, or PBMCs.

This clone appeared a few times. Original data processing: Amplification of reference gene primers provided the estimated nucleated cell counts. The data were produced by immunoSEQ multiplex PCR, yet TCRdb's version contains in-frame clones alone and is incomplete. Clone size and V and J calls were adopted from that table, with D and trimming inferred from the DNA. There are 250,000 to 350,000 clones in the sample; approximately 84% occur only once, and around 1.6% lies in the top ten. CDR3 size: 17 residues. Unmatched junction bases numbered 10, after V lost 0 bases and J lost 4 bases. CDR1 and CDR2 from the germline V gene are SGDLS and YYNGEE.

The clonotype was recovered from a human donor with COVID-19, enrolled during active disease. The donor label of this sample is uncertain. The chain is built from TRBV9 and TRBJ1-3; TRBD1 aligns across 7 bases. What was sequenced was peripheral blood. The CDR3 sequence: CASSVGPGGGRGNTIYF. The CDR3 nucleotides are TGTGCCAGCAGCGTAGGCCCGGGAGGGGGCAGAGGAAACACCATATATTTT.